The subject of this entry is one TCR beta chain. As yet, its antigen is unknown. Grafts had their tissue processed, releasing intraepithelial and lamina propria lymphocytes. Using immunoSEQ multiplex PCR, the repertoire was profiled, and TCRdb retains in-frame clones only, with some absent. The table lists about 15,000 clones, over 70% of them singletons. The CDR3 sequence is 17 residues long. Trimming cost V 5 bases and J 2 bases; bases outside gene matches: 11. The V gene's germline CDR1 is SGDLS and CDR2 YYNGEE. This sample was taken from a study of graft-versus-host responses after intestinal transplantation. On the study more broadly: Anti-thymocyte globulin induction, then tacrolimus and steroids for two to four years, went to all recipients. Study results and caveats: Recipient marrow held GvH clones, some first seen in ileum or blood. Early post-transplant declines in HvG were associated with peak levels of circulating GvH clones.

V and J are TRBV9 and TRBJ2-2, with 8 bases matching TRBD2. The specimen was ileum tissue, collected 14 days after transplant. The clonotype was recovered from a human patient who received an intestinal transplant, so some T cells may come from the graft donor. The CDR3, as DNA: TGTGCCAGCAGTAACTCCGGGACTAGGGGTAACACCGGGGAGCTGTTTTTT. Translating it yields CASSNSGTRGNTGELFF.